The entry below describes one T cell receptor beta chain. No antigen is known for it. This specimen comes from a study of shared clonotypes between healthy human individuals. Study in general: For every donor, three CD4 naive, three CD4 memory, two CD8 naive and one CD8 memory plates were used.

CDR1 is MNHNS and CDR2 is SASEGT in the germline V gene. There are 13 residues in the CDR3. Trimming left V 3 bases short and J 8 bases short, with 12 bases between. Points from the study as a whole: Among donors, the sharing of clonotypes was expected to be influenced by sequencing depth. Genetic and exposure-history diversity was limited by the few donors. Approximately 5% was the fraction of naive CD4 clonotypes found shared across several donors.

Here immunoSEQ multiplex PCR was the method, and the copy in TCRdb shows in-frame clones only, minus some. This sample carries roughly 2.4 million clones, approximately 96% of them seen once, and the ten largest clones take approximately 0.13%. This receptor was identified in a man younger than 35 in good health. The sequenced sample was naive CD4+ T cells sorted from blood. Subset denoted: CD45RA+ positively selected. V usage is TRBV6-1 and J usage is TRBJ2-3; D gene uncertain. CDR3 in amino acids: CASSEVSLGTQYF. Here the CDR3 DNA reads TGTGCCAGCAGTGAGGTAAGCCTGGGTACGCAGTATTTT.